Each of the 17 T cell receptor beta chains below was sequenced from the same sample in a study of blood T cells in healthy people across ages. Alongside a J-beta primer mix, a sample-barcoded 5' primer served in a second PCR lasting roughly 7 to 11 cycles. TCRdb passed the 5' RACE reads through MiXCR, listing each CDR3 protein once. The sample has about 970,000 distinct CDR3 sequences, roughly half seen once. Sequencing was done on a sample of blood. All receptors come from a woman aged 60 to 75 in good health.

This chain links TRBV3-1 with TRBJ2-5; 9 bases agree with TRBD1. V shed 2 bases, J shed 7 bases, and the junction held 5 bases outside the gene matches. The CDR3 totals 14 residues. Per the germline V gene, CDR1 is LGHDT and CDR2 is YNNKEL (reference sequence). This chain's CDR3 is CASSQQDRGGTQYF. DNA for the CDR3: TGTGCCAGCAGCCAACAGGACAGGGGAGGGACCCAGTACTTC.

The CDR3 DNA sequence: TGTGCCAGCAGCTCGGAGGAGGGGCGCGCCTACGAGCAGTACTTC. It encodes CASSSEEGRAYEQYF. This chain connects TRBV11-2 to TRBJ2-7; maybe TRBD2 (6 bases). Germline assignment: CDR1 SGHAT and CDR2 FQNNGV. CDR3 length equals 15 residues. The germline V and J ends were trimmed by 4 bases and 2 bases, with 15 bases remaining between them.

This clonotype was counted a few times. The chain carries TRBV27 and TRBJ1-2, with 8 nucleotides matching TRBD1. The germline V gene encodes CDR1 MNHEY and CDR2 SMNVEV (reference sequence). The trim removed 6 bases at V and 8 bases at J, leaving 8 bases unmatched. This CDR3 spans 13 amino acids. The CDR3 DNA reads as TGTGCCAGCAGCGCAGGGGGCGCAAGGGGCTACACCTTC. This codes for CASSAGGARGYTF.

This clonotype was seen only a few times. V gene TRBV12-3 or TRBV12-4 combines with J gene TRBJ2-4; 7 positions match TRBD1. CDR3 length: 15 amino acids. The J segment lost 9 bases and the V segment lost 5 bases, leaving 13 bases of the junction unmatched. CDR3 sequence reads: CASSRRTGQVFIQYF. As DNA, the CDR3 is TGTGCCAGCAGTCGGCGCACTGGACAGGTTTTCATTCAGTACTTC.

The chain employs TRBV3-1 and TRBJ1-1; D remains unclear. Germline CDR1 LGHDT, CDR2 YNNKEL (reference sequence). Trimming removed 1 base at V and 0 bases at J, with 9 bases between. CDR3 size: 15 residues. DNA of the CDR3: TGTGCCAGCAGCCAAGGTTTCATTATGAACACTGAAGCTTTCTTT. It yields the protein CASSQGFIMNTEAFF.

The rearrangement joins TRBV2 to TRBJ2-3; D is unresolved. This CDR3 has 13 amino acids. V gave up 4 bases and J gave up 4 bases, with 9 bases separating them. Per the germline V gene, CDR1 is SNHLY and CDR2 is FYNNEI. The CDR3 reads CASSVFAPDTQYF. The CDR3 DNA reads TGTGCCAGCAGTGTTTTTGCCCCAGATACGCAGTATTTT.

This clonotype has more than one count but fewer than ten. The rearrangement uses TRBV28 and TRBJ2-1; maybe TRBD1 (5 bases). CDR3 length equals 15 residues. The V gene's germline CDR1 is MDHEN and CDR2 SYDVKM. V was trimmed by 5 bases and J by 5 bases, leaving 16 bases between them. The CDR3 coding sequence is TGTGCCAGCAGTCCCCCATTTAGGGGCGACAATGAGCAGTTCTTC. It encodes CASSPPFRGDNEQFF.

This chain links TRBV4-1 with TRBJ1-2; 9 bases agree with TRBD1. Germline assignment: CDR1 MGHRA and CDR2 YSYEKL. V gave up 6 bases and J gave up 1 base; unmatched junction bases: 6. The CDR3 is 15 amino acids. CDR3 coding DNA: TGCGCCAGCAGAGAACCGGGACAGGGTAACTATGGCTACACCTTC. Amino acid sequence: CASREPGQGNYGYTF.

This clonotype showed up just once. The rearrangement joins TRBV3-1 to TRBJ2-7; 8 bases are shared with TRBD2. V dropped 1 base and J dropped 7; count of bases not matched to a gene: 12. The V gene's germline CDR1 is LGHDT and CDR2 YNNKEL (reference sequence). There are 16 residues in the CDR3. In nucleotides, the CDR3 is TGTGCCAGCAGCCAAGGGGTCCTAGCGGGTGTTGGTGAGCAGTACTTC. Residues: CASSQGVLAGVGEQYF.

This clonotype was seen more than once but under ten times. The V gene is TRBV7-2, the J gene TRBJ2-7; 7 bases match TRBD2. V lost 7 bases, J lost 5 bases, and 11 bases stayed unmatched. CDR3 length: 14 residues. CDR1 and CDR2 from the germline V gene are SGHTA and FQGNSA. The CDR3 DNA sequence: TGTGCCAGCACCGCGGGAGTAGAATATAACGAGCAGTACTTC. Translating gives CASTAGVEYNEQYF. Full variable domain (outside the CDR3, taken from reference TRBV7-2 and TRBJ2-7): GAGVSQSPSNKVTEKGKDVELRCDPISGHTALYWYRQSLGQGLEFLIYFQGNSAPDKSGLPSDRFSAERTGGSVSTLTIQRTQQEDSAVYLCASTAGVEYNEQYFGPGTRLTVT.

The CDR3 nucleotides read TGTGCCATCAGTGAGGCAGGGCTGCCCTATGGCTACACCTTC. Translation gives CAISEAGLPYGYTF. This rearrangement joins TRBV10-3 to TRBJ1-2, with D possibly TRBD1 on 5 matching bases. Germline loops: CDR1 ENHRY, CDR2 SYGVKD. The CDR3 contains 14 residues. With 2 bases removed from V and 4 bases from J, the gap between germline ends came to 11 bases.

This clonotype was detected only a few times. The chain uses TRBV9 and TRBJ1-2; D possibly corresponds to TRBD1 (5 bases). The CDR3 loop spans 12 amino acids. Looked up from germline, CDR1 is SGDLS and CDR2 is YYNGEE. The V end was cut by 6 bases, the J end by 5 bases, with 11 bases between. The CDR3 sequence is CASNGDRYGYTF. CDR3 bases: TGTGCCAGCAACGGGGACCGGTATGGCTACACCTTC.

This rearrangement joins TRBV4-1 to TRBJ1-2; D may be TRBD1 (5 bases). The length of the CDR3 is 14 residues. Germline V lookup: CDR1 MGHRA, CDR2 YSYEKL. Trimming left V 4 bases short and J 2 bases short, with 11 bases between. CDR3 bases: TGCGCCAGCAGCCCCGGGGAGGGGAACTATGGCTACACCTTC. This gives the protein CASSPGEGNYGYTF.

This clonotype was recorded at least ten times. The CDR3 region is CASSLDRTYGYTF. The CDR3 DNA reads as TGTGCCAGCAGCCTGGACAGAACCTATGGCTACACCTTC. V is TRBV5-5 and J is TRBJ1-2; D perhaps matches TRBD1 (6 bases). Germline assignment: CDR1 SGHKS and CDR2 YYEKEE (reference sequence). The CDR3 is made up of 13 amino acids. V lost 4 bases, J lost 4 bases, and 11 bases lay in between.

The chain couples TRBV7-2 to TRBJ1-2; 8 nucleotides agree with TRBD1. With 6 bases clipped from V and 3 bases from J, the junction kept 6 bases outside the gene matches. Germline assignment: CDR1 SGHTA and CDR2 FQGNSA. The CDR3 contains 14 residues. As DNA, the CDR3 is TGTGCCAGCAGTGGTTGGGGACAGGACTATGGCTACACCTTC. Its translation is CASSGWGQDYGYTF.

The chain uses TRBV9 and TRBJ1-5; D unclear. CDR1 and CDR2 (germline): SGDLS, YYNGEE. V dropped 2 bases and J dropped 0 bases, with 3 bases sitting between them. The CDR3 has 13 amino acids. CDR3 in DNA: TGTGCCAGCAGCGTCAATAGCAATCAGCCCCAGCATTTT. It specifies CASSVNSNQPQHF.

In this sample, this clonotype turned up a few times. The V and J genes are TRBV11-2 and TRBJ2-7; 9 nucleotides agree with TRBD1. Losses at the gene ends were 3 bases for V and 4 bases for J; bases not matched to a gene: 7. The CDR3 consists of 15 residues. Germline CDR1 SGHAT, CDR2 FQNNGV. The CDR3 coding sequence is TGTGCCAGCAGCTTTTCTCGGGACAGGGCATACGAGCAGTACTTC. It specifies CASSFSRDRAYEQYF.